A single sample is the source of the 20 T cell receptor beta chains below, sequenced in a study of blood T cell repertoires in COVID-19. Data came from immunoSEQ multiplex PCR; TCRdb stores just in-frame clones and leaves some out. The table shows some 200,000 clones, with approximately 90% occurring only once. Sequencing used peripheral blood. Source of these receptors: a man older than 75 with acute or convalescent COVID-19.

A few counts support this clone. The chain carries TRBV7-2 and TRBJ1-1; 8 bases map to TRBD1. The length of the CDR3 is 15 residues. J lost 5 bases, V lost 4 bases, and 9 bases had no gene match. Germline CDR1 is SGHTA and CDR2 is FQGNSA. The CDR3 DNA reads as TGTGCCAGCAGCTGGGACAGGAGAACAAGAACTGAAGCTTTCTTT. Its protein is CASSWDRRTRTEAFF.

The rearrangement joins TRBV10-3 to TRBJ2-5; tentative D call: TRBD1 (7 bases). The CDR3 covers 15 residues. Per the germline V gene, CDR1 is ENHRY and CDR2 is SYGVKD. Trimming stripped 2 bases from V and 5 bases from J, with 15 bases between. The chain's CDR3 is CAISEQGGNTETQYF. The DNA for the CDR3 is TGTGCCATCAGTGAGCAGGGGGGTAATACGGAGACCCAGTACTTC.

This chain connects TRBV6-6 to TRBJ2-7; 8 positions match TRBD1. Germline CDR1 and CDR2: MNHNY and SVGAGI (reference sequence). V lost 5 bases, J lost 5 bases, and 8 bases stayed unmatched. This CDR3 spans 14 amino acids. CDR3: CASSGSGQGHEQYV. The CDR3 nucleotides read TGTGCCAGCAGTGGATCCGGACAGGGCCACGAGCAGTACGTC.

This rearrangement joins TRBV6-6 to TRBJ1-1, with D perhaps TRBD1 (6 bases). The CDR3 covers 13 residues. The germline V gene has CDR1 MNHNY and CDR2 SVGAGI (reference sequence). V was clipped by 7 bases and J by 5 bases, with 14 bases between them. CDR3 sequence reads: CASTDSRGTEAFF. The CDR3 DNA reads TGTGCCAGCACGGACAGCCGAGGTACTGAAGCTTTCTTT.

This chain joins TRBV6-4 and TRBJ2-6; possibly TRBD1 for D (5 bases). The CDR3 contains 15 residues. Deletions cut 5 bases from V and 1 base from J, with 9 bases between. Germline values: CDR1 MRHNA, CDR2 SNTAGT. The CDR3: CASSSTVSGANVLTF. The CDR3 nucleotides are TGTGCCAGCAGTTCGACAGTGTCTGGGGCCAACGTCCTGACTTTC.

The chain employs TRBV3-1 (or the pseudogene TRBV3-2) and TRBJ1-1; 7 nucleotides align to TRBD1. The CDR3 spans 15 residues. The junction had 9 bases not matched to a gene; V was cut back by 4 bases and J by 4 bases. The V gene's germline CDR1 is LGHDT and CDR2 YNNKEL (reference sequence). The CDR3 sequence: CASSPDRPRGTEAFF. CDR3 DNA sequence: TGTGCCAGCAGCCCGGACAGGCCGCGTGGCACTGAAGCTTTCTTT.

This chain links TRBV28 with TRBJ2-7, with 10 bases aligning to TRBD2. Germline trimming cut 6 bases from V and 2 bases from J; bases unmatched to any gene: 4. The CDR3 is 14 residues long. Looked up from germline, CDR1 is MDHEN and CDR2 is SYDVKM. The CDR3 is CASSPSGRTYEQYF. The CDR3 nucleotides are TGTGCCAGCAGCCCTAGCGGGAGAACCTACGAGCAGTACTTC.

The rearrangement joins TRBV19 to TRBJ1-2; D is possibly TRBD1 (5 bases). The CDR3 is 14 residues long. The V gene's germline CDR1 is LNHDA and CDR2 SQIVND (reference sequence). The germline V and J ends were trimmed by 3 bases and 5 bases, with 13 bases remaining between them. The chain's CDR3 is CASSINRPGYGYTF. The CDR3 coding sequence is TGTGCCAGTAGTATTAACAGGCCCGGGTATGGCTACACCTTC.

The gene calls are TRBV19 and TRBJ1-5; D is uncertain. Trimming stripped 4 bases from V and 0 bases from J, with 10 bases between. CDR3 length: 15 residues. The germline V gene has CDR1 LNHDA and CDR2 SQIVND (reference sequence). The CDR3 bases are TGTGCCAGTAGTACCACACATTATAGCAATCAGCCCCAGCATTTT. Its protein product is CASSTTHYSNQPQHF.

Concerning this clone itself: An end of the junction does not agree with germline; a read error may underlie this. The V gene is TRBV28, the J gene TRBJ2-1; the match to TRBD2 covers 8 bases. Germline lookup yields CDR1 MDHEN and CDR2 SYDVKM. There are 15 residues in the CDR3. The CDR3 DNA follows: TGTGCAAGCAGTTGGAGCGGGAGTGCTGGGCGTGAGCAGTTCTTC. Translation gives CASSWSGSAGREQFF.

This sequence joins TRBV19 and TRBJ2-3, with 7 bases aligning to TRBD1. Germline values: CDR1 LNHDA, CDR2 SQIVND (reference sequence). After removal of 5 bases from V and 2 bases from J, the junction contained 7 bases not matched to a gene. This CDR3 spans 15 amino acids. The chain's CDR3 is CASSPWTGTTDTQYF. CDR3 sequence (DNA): TGTGCCAGTAGTCCCTGGACAGGTACCACAGATACGCAGTATTTT.

The J gene is TRBJ2-5, the V gene TRBV14; TRBD1 might be the D (6 bases). V shed 4 bases and J shed 1 base, with 10 bases lying between them. The CDR3 has 14 residues. Germline V gene data show CDR1 as SGHDN and CDR2 as FVKESK. CDR3 in DNA: TGTGCCAGCAGCCGGGGGCGCACCCAAGAGACCCAGTACTTC. Its protein is CASSRGRTQETQYF.

The chain combines TRBV7-3 with TRBJ2-1; TRBD1 matches at 7 bases. The CDR3 loop spans 16 amino acids. V lost 2 bases, J lost 9 bases, and 13 bases stayed unmatched. From germline, CDR1 is SGHTA and CDR2 FQGTGA. The CDR3 region has the DNA TGTGCCAGCAGCTTAGGCCCGGGCCCAGGGGGTGCTGAGCAGTTCTTC. Protein: CASSLGPGPGGAEQFF.

Only one count was recorded for this clone. The chain joins TRBV16 to TRBJ2-5; D possibly corresponds to TRBD1 (6 bases). The length of the CDR3 is 13 residues. Germline values: CDR1 KGHSY, CDR2 FQNENV. Trimming removed 3 bases from V and 5 bases from J, with 10 bases in between. The CDR3 spells CASSHAGVETQYF. CDR3 DNA sequence: TGTGCCAGCAGCCATGCAGGGGTCGAGACCCAGTACTTC.

This clone appeared once. This chain joins TRBV4-1 and TRBJ1-2; D unclear. V lost 1 base and J 8 bases, leaving 8 bases between the germline ends. The CDR3 is 12 residues long. Germline lookup yields CDR1 MGHRA and CDR2 YSYEKL. The CDR3 loop is CASSQAAGGYTF. For the CDR3, the DNA is TGCGCCAGCAGCCAAGCCGCGGGGGGCTACACCTTC.

This chain uses TRBV3-1 (or the pseudogene TRBV3-2) with TRBJ1-1; possible D gene TRBD1, 5 bases. The V and J ends lost 1 base and 6 bases respectively, with 12 bases between them. The CDR3 spans 14 residues. The germline V gene encodes CDR1 LGHDT and CDR2 YNNKEL (reference sequence). CDR3 bases: TGTGCCAGCAGCCAAGCAGGGAAGGGCGCTGAAGCTTTCTTT. It specifies CASSQAGKGAEAFF.

This chain joins TRBV9 and TRBJ2-3; 7 positions agree with TRBD1. Germline loops: CDR1 SGDLS, CDR2 YYNGEE. The CDR3 contains 16 residues. The V segment lost 0 bases and the J segment 2 bases; nucleotides outside the gene matches: 6. The CDR3 DNA follows: TGTGCCAGCAGCGTAGAGGCAGGGGGAAACACAGATACGCAGTATTTT. It is translated as CASSVEAGGNTDTQYF.

This chain joins TRBV27 and TRBJ2-5; 7 nucleotides match TRBD1. The germline V gene has CDR1 MNHEY and CDR2 SMNVEV (reference sequence). V gave up 5 bases and J gave up 2 bases; unmatched junction bases: 8. The CDR3 totals 15 residues. This CDR3 reads CASSKGTASQETQYF. CDR3 nucleotides: TGTGCCAGCAGTAAGGGGACAGCGTCACAAGAGACCCAGTACTTC.

The chain carries TRBV5-1 and TRBJ2-3; the D gene is possibly TRBD1 (6 bases). V shed 0 bases and J shed 5 bases, with 16 bases lying between them. Looked up from germline, CDR1 is SGHRS and CDR2 is YFSETQ. This CDR3 contains 16 residues. Here the CDR3 DNA reads TGCGCCAGCAGCTTGGGGCTGCAGGGGTATGGAGATACGCAGTATTTT. Translation gives CASSLGLQGYGDTQYF.

This chain connects TRBV7-8 to TRBJ2-2, with 13 positions matching TRBD2. Germline CDR1 and CDR2: SGHVS and FQNEAQ. After removal of 6 bases from V and 4 bases from J, the junction contained 5 bases not matched to a gene. This CDR3 contains 16 residues. The CDR3 sequence is CASRTSGRAGTGELFF. The CDR3 DNA reads TGTGCCAGCAGAACTAGCGGGAGGGCCGGCACCGGGGAGCTGTTTTTT. The whole variable domain, filled in from reference TRBV7-8 and TRBJ2-2, reads GAGVSQSPRYKVAKRGQDVALRCDPISGHVSLFWYQQALGQGPEFLTYFQNEAQLDKSGLPSDRFFAERPEGSVSTLKIQRTQQEDSAVYLCASRTSGRAGTGELFFGEGSRLTVL.